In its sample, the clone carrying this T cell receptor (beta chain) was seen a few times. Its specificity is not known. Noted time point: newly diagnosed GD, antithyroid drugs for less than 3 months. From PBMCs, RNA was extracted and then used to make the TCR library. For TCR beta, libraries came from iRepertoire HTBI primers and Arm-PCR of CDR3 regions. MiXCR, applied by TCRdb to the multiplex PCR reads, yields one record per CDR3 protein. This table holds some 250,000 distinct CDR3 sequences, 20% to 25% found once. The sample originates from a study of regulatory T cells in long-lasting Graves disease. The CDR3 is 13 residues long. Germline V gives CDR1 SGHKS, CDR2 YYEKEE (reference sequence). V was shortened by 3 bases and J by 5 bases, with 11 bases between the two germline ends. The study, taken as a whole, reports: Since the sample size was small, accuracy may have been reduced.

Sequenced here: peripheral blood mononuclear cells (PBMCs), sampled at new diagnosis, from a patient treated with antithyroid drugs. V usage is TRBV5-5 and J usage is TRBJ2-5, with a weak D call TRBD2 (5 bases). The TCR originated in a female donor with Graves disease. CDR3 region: CASSWTWEETQYF. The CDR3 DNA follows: TGTGCCAGCAGCTGGACCTGGGAGGAGACCCAGTACTTC.